This TCR beta chain comes out of a study of shared clonotypes between healthy human individuals. V lost 2 bases and J 0 bases, leaving 13 bases between the germline ends. Germline values: CDR1 MNHNY, CDR2 SVGAGI (reference sequence). This CDR3 is 16 amino acids long. As concerns this clone: Its target is unknown.

The table came from immunoSEQ multiplex PCR; TCRdb's copy has only in-frame clones and leaves some out. This sample has roughly 640,000 clones; almost 97% occur once, and the top ten carry 0.045% to 0.07%. Findings of the study overall: Sequencing depth was expected to affect clonotype sharing among donors.

The material sequenced was naive CD4+ T cells sorted from blood. Described subset: CD45RA+ positively selected. The sequence derives from a woman in her thirties in good health. The chain uses TRBV6-6 and TRBJ1-1; a possible D gene is TRBD1 (6 bases). The CDR3: CASSYGGGYMNTEAFF. The CDR3 nucleotides read TGTGCCAGCAGTTACGGAGGGGGTTACATGAACACTGAAGCTTTCTTT.